There are many counts of the clone carrying this T cell receptor beta chain. Its antigen is undetermined. This CDR3 contains 13 residues. After removal of 3 bases from V and 15 bases from J, the junction contained 6 bases not matched to a gene. This entry is derived from a study of lung T cells in sarcoidosis with Löfgren's syndrome. Whole-study context: Sarcoidosis features CD4+ T cell accumulation in bronchoalveolar lavage fluid. Points from the study as a whole: TRAV12-1 preferentially paired with TRBV2, with homologous CDR3s. Shared TRAV12-1 and TRBV2 CDR3 motifs were reported across several patients.

From the reads, TCRdb called clonotypes with MiXCR, one entry per CDR3 protein. The sample has about 2,900 distinct CDR3 sequences, 25% to 30% seen once. Sequencing was carried out using CD4+ T cells from bronchoalveolar lavage. The sequence derives from a human donor with sarcoidosis (Löfgren's syndrome or another form), or a control subject (not recorded which). This chain joins TRBV12-3 or TRBV12-4 and TRBJ1-6, with TRBD1 matching 9 bases. This chain's CDR3 is CASSLGQGQVLHF. Here the CDR3 DNA reads TGTGCCAGCAGTTTGGGACAGGGTCAAGTCCTCCACTTT.